Each of the 22 T cell receptor beta chains below was sequenced from the same sample in a study of blood T cell repertoires in COVID-19. Only in-frame clones appear in the TCRdb table, and some are missing; sequencing was by immunoSEQ multiplex PCR. The sample carries 48,000 or so clones, less than 95% recorded once. Sequences were obtained from peripheral blood. The receptors were gathered from a human donor in a cohort sampled during active COVID-19.

The chain recombines TRBV9 with TRBJ2-2; D call uncertain. V dropped 6 bases and J dropped 6 bases, with 12 bases sitting between them. Germline assignment: CDR1 SGDLS and CDR2 YYNGEE. The CDR3 has 13 amino acids. The CDR3 sequence: CASTQEVAGELFF. The CDR3 nucleotides are TGTGCCAGCACCCAAGAGGTTGCCGGGGAGCTGTTTTTT. The complete variable domain, with remaining parts taken from reference TRBV9 and TRBJ2-2, reads DSGVTQTPKHLITATGQRVTLRCSPRSGDLSVYWYQQSLDQGLQFLIQYYNGEERAKGNILERFSAQQFPDLHSELNLSSLELGDSALYFCASTQEVAGELFFGEGSRLTVL.

The chain carries TRBV5-1 and TRBJ1-5; 8 bases fit TRBD1. J lost 3 bases, V lost 5 bases, and 7 bases had no gene match. This CDR3 has 15 residues. CDR1 and CDR2 (germline): SGHRS, YFSETQ. The CDR3 DNA sequence: TGCGCCAGCAGACCAGAGACAGGGGACAATCAGCCCCAGCATTTT. Translation gives CASRPETGDNQPQHF.

The V and J genes are TRBV5-4 and TRBJ1-1; 7 bases fit TRBD1. V lost 3 bases, J lost 1 base, and 3 bases stayed unmatched. The CDR3 is made up of 14 amino acids. From germline, CDR1 is SGHNT and CDR2 YYREEE (reference sequence). The CDR3 sequence is CASSSGQENTEAFF. The CDR3 nucleotides are TGTGCCAGCAGCTCTGGACAGGAGAACACTGAAGCTTTCTTT.

This clone turned up a few times. This sequence joins TRBV19 and TRBJ2-1; TRBD2 matches at 11 bases. Germline V gives CDR1 LNHDA, CDR2 SQIVND (reference sequence). The CDR3 is 15 amino acids. V lost 1 base, J lost 9 bases, and 5 bases stayed unmatched. CDR3 sequence reads: CASSIVAGGPVEQFF. The CDR3, as DNA: TGTGCCAGTAGTATAGTAGCGGGAGGGCCTGTTGAGCAGTTCTTC. Full variable domain (remainder filled in from reference TRBV19 and TRBJ2-1): DGGITQSPKYLFRKEGQNVTLSCEQNLNHDAMYWYRQDPGQGLRLIYYSQIVNDFQKGDIAEGYSVSREKKESFPLTVTSAQKNPTAFYLCASSIVAGGPVEQFFGPGTRLTVL.

The chain joins TRBV23-1 to TRBJ2-5; a possible D gene is TRBD1 (6 bases). TRBV23-1 is classed as an ORF, of uncertain function. V lost 4 bases and J 2 bases, leaving 32 bases between the germline ends. There are 21 residues in the CDR3. CDR3 region: CASSRTADGHRDERSQETQYF. CDR3 nucleotides: TGCGCCAGCAGTCGGACAGCGGACGGCCACCGGGACGAGCGATCGCAAGAGACCCAGTACTTC.

J is TRBJ2-2 and V is TRBV6-5, with 7 bases fitting TRBD1. V was clipped by 5 bases and J by 6 bases; unmatched bases: 0. Per germline, CDR1 MNHEY and CDR2 SVGAGI. The CDR3 is 12 amino acids. CDR3 amino acids: CASSQGAGELFF. In DNA form, the CDR3 reads TGTGCCAGCAGTCAGGGGGCCGGGGAGCTGTTTTTT.

CDR3 residues: CAIKRAPGSGYTF. CDR3 DNA: TGTGCCATCAAGAGGGCCCCAGGATCTGGCTACACCTTC. The V and J genes are TRBV10-3 and TRBJ1-2, with D hard to call. V dropped 7 bases and J dropped 7 bases, with 16 bases sitting between them. The V gene's germline CDR1 is ENHRY and CDR2 SYGVKD. The CDR3 loop spans 13 amino acids.

V gene TRBV7-9 combines with J gene TRBJ2-1, with unresolved D. Trimming pared 5 bases from V and 4 bases from J, leaving 15 bases between. The length of the CDR3 is 15 residues. CDR1 is SEHNR, CDR2 FQNEAQ, per germline (reference sequence). The CDR3 DNA reads TGTGCCAGCAGCCCGATTGGGCCGGAATACAATGAGCAGTTCTTC. Its protein is CASSPIGPEYNEQFF.

CDR3 in amino acids: CASSWDRVAGANVLTF. CDR3 nucleotide sequence: TGTGCCAGCAGCTGGGACAGAGTTGCTGGGGCCAACGTCCTGACTTTC. The V call is TRBV5-4, the J call TRBJ2-6; 7 positions match TRBD1. The CDR3 covers 16 residues. Germline lookup yields CDR1 SGHNT and CDR2 YYREEE (reference sequence). Trimming took 3 bases from V and 2 from J; bases not matched to a gene: 5.

The chain uses TRBV6-5 and TRBJ2-7; TRBD1 matches at 8 bases. V shed 5 bases, J shed 2 bases, and the junction held 8 bases outside the gene matches. This CDR3 is 15 amino acids long. CDR1 is MNHEY and CDR2 is SVGAGI in the germline V gene. The DNA for the CDR3 is TGTGCCAGCAGTAGATCCGCAGGGGGCCCCTACGAGCAGTACTTC. It specifies CASSRSAGGPYEQYF.

The chain is built from TRBV5-1 and TRBJ2-6; D uncertain. Trimming left V 0 bases short and J 0 bases short, with 4 bases between. Germline CDR1 and CDR2: SGHRS and YFSETQ. This CDR3 region has 15 residues. CDR3 coding DNA: TGCGCCAGCAGCTTGGACGGCTCTGGGGCCAACGTCCTGACTTTC. This gives the protein CASSLDGSGANVLTF.

The chain links TRBV6-1 to TRBJ2-7; possible D gene TRBD2, 6 bases. V was trimmed by 1 base and J by 3 bases, leaving 10 bases between them. Per germline, CDR1 MNHNS and CDR2 SASEGT. This CDR3 contains 14 residues. Here the CDR3 reads CASSEGFSGYEQYF. The CDR3, as DNA: TGTGCCAGCAGTGAAGGATTTAGCGGCTACGAGCAGTACTTC.

The genes are TRBV15 and TRBJ2-1; 15 bases are shared with TRBD2. V dropped 5 bases and J dropped 8; count of bases not matched to a gene: 7. The CDR3 is 16 amino acids. The germline V gene encodes CDR1 LNHNV and CDR2 YYDKDF (reference sequence). The CDR3 coding sequence is TGTGCCACCAGCGGACTAGCGGGAGGGAACGTTGATGAGCAGTTCTTC. It encodes CATSGLAGGNVDEQFF.

This sequence joins TRBV19 and TRBJ1-5; TRBD1 matches 8 bases. The V gene end was trimmed by 1 base and the J gene end by 5 bases; junction bases not matched to a gene: 4. Germline V CDR1 and CDR2: LNHDA, SQIVND (reference sequence). There are 15 residues in the CDR3. CDR3 protein: CASSIVRGLYQPQHF. CDR3 bases: TGTGCCAGTAGTATAGTCAGGGGGCTTTATCAGCCCCAGCATTTT.

A single count supports this clone. The chain links TRBV5-6 to TRBJ2-2; 9 bases map to TRBD2. The CDR3 extends over 15 amino acids. Trimming cost V 4 bases and J 3 bases; bases outside gene matches: 4. Per germline, CDR1 SGHDT and CDR2 YYEEEE. CDR3 sequence (DNA): TGTGCCAGCAGCATTTGGACTAGCGACACCGGGGAGCTGTTTTTT. Translated: CASSIWTSDTGELFF.

This chain joins TRBV28 and TRBJ2-1; TRBD2 agrees at 13 bases. CDR3 length: 16 amino acids. Germline CDR1 MDHEN, CDR2 SYDVKM. The J segment lost 7 bases and the V segment lost 6 bases, leaving 9 bases of the junction unmatched. CDR3: CASRSPGLAGRNEQFF. The CDR3, as DNA: TGTGCCAGCAGATCTCCGGGACTAGCGGGACGGAATGAGCAGTTCTTC.

J is TRBJ1-5 and V is TRBV6-1; 7 nucleotides match TRBD1. CDR3 size: 13 residues. J gave up 7 bases and V 3 bases, and 3 bases lay outside the gene matches. Germline V CDR1 and CDR2: MNHNS, SASEGT. Here the CDR3 reads CASSDRQGQPQHF. The CDR3 region has the DNA TGTGCCAGCAGTGACCGACAGGGACAGCCCCAGCATTTT.

The chain links TRBV7-2 to TRBJ2-7; D unclear. The V end lost 5 bases, the J end lost 3 bases, and 11 bases lay between the germline ends. The CDR3 is 13 amino acids. Germline values: CDR1 SGHTA, CDR2 FQGNSA. CDR3 nucleotide sequence: TGTGCCAGCAGCACAGTAGTGAGCTACGAGCAGTACTTC. It specifies CASSTVVSYEQYF.

This chain connects TRBV3-1 (or the pseudogene TRBV3-2) to TRBJ1-1, with a weak D call TRBD1 (6 bases). CDR1 and CDR2 (germline): LGHDT, YNNKEL (reference sequence). V lost 5 bases and J lost 2, with 15 bases in between. The CDR3 is 15 amino acids. The CDR3 DNA reads as TGTGCCAGCAGCTCTTATTCGACAGGTAACACTGAAGCTTTCTTT. This codes for CASSSYSTGNTEAFF.

This clone appeared a single time. The chain carries TRBV7-3 and TRBJ2-3; 12 nucleotides line up with TRBD1. Germline V gene lookup returns CDR1 SGHTA and CDR2 FQGTGA. The CDR3 totals 15 residues. With V trimmed by 5 bases and J by 4 bases, 4 bases remained unmatched. The CDR3 nucleotides are TGTGCCAGCAGCCTAGGGACAGGGGGCCCAGATACGCAGTATTTT. It encodes CASSLGTGGPDTQYF. Together with reference TRBV7-3 and TRBJ2-3, the CDR3 gives the full variable domain: GAGVSQTPSNKVTEKGKYVELRCDPISGHTALYWYRQSLGQGPEFLIYFQGTGAADDSGLPNDRFFAVRPEGSVSTLKIQRTERGDSAVYLCASSLGTGGPDTQYFGPGTRLTVL.

This chain connects TRBV9 to TRBJ2-1; 7 bases are shared with TRBD2. The CDR3 totals 14 residues. The V and J ends lost 2 bases and 5 bases, in that order; junction bases with no gene match: 4. The V gene's germline CDR1 is SGDLS and CDR2 YYNGEE. For the CDR3, the DNA is TGTGCCAGCAGCGTCGGGACTACCAACAATGAGCAGTTCTTC. Translation: CASSVGTTNNEQFF.

V usage is TRBV28 and J usage is TRBJ2-1; D perhaps matches TRBD2 (5 bases). Trimming shortened V by 11 bases and J by 5 bases, and 22 bases separated the two germline ends. Germline lookup yields CDR1 MDHEN and CDR2 SYDVKM. This CDR3 has 15 amino acids. In nucleotides, the CDR3 is TGTGCCTCAAACGGCGGGTTACAGCTAAACAATGAGCAGTTCTTC. It is translated as CASNGGLQLNNEQFF.